What follows are 6 T cell receptor beta chains derived from one specimen sequenced in a study of T cell responses to AZD1222 COVID-19 vaccine listed by TCRdb under 2021. The time point label corresponds to: about 28 days (+/-7) after the second vaccine dose. Library preparation used the immunoSEQ multiplex PCR assay. TCRdb mirrors the immuneACCESS table, restricted to in-frame sequences. Some clones are absent from its copies; in checked studies, under half trace to an unresolved V gene, and the reason for the others is unknown. Across this sample there are about 140,000 clones, with around 83% seen only once. The ten largest account for approximately 5% of the sample. The source material was peripheral blood, sampled 28 days after the second AZD1222 dose. The receptors stem from an adult who received the AZD1222 COVID-19 vaccine.

The V and J genes are TRBV6-5 and TRBJ2-1; 9 nucleotides agree with TRBD2. Looked up from germline, CDR1 is MNHEY and CDR2 is SVGAGI. CDR3 size: 13 residues. V gave up 7 bases and J gave up 7 bases; unmatched junction bases: 5. Here the CDR3 reads CASTSLAGNEQFF. CDR3 nucleotide sequence: TGTGCCAGCACGTCCCTAGCGGGAAATGAGCAGTTCTTC.

This clone was detected only a few times. The same CDR3 also results from other DNA sequences found in this sample. The chain joins TRBV7-9 to TRBJ2-7; D tentatively fits TRBD1 or TRBD2 (5 bases each). Per germline, CDR1 SEHNR and CDR2 FQNEAQ (reference sequence). This CDR3 has 11 amino acids. Trimming left V 6 bases short and J 2 bases short, with 5 bases between. The CDR3, as DNA: TGTGCCAGCAGGGGGGCCTACGAGCAGTACTTC. As protein: CASRGAYEQYF.

In this sample, this clone turned up once. This sequence joins TRBV10-3 and TRBJ2-3, with D possibly matching TRBD1 (7 bases). Trimming cost V 6 bases and J 5 bases, with 15 bases left between them. Germline loops: CDR1 ENHRY, CDR2 SYGVKD. This CDR3 region has 14 residues. CDR3 residues: CAIRGGQNIDTQYF. CDR3 bases: TGTGCCATCAGGGGGGGACAGAATATAGATACGCAGTATTTT.

Here the CDR3 DNA reads TGTGCCAGCAGCCTTTTCTCTGTATGGACTGGTGAGGCCGGGGAGCTGTTTTTT. This translates into CASSLFSVWTGEAGELFF. The chain joins TRBV14 to TRBJ2-2; D may be TRBD2 (5 bases). Germline V lookup: CDR1 SGHDN, CDR2 FVKESK. This CDR3 is 18 amino acids long. Trimming took 4 bases from V and 6 from J, leaving 24 bases between them.

The chain links TRBV6-4 to TRBJ1-1; a possible D gene is TRBD1 (6 bases). Trimming removed 2 bases from V and 3 bases from J, with 28 bases in between. Looked up from germline, CDR1 is MRHNA and CDR2 is SNTAGT. The CDR3 extends over 20 amino acids. The CDR3 loop reads CASSDPWRGTSYIQDTEAFF. Here the CDR3 DNA reads TGTGCCAGCAGTGACCCATGGAGAGGGACATCTTATATCCAAGACACTGAAGCTTTCTTT.

A remark on this clone: As the CDR3 is not closed by the conserved phenylalanine or tryptophan, this likely results from a read error. The chain couples TRBV12-3 or TRBV12-4 to TRBJ1-2, with 7 positions matching TRBD1. CDR3 length: 13 amino acids. Trimming cost V 2 bases and J 8 bases; bases outside gene matches: 5. Written as DNA, the CDR3 is TGTGCCAGCAGTTTATTAAGGGGGCTAGGCTACACCCTC. Protein sequence: CASSLLRGLGYTL.